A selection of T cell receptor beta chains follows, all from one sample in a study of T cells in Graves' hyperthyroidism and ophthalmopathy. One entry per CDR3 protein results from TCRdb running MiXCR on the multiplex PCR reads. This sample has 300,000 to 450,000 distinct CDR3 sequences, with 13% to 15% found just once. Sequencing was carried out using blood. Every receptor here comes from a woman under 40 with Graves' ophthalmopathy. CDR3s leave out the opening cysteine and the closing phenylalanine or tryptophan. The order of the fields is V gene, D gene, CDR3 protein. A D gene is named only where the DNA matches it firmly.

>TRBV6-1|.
ASSSAPGNEKLF
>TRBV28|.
ASSVGYGASCEQY
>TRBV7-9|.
ASSLAGLRLGGYT
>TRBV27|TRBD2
ASSFGGLAGVNEQF
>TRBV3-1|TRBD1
ASSSPTGGSYGYT
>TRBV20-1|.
SARIPNFSGINQPQH
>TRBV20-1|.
SAHGETQY
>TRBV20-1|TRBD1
SAEGQGRGGYT
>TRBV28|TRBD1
ASSLGTGLEQY
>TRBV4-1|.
ASSGGGPSYEQY
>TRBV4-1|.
ASSQVHLYYEQY
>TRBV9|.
ASSVRGEQF
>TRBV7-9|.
ASTGAGPSQETQY
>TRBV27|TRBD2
ASTERGRNTGELF
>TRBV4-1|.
ASSQDVTAVQETQY
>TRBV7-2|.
ASSLHSSVSYEQY
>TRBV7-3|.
ASSSPRHPVDEQF
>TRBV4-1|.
ASSQTDRQIYEQY
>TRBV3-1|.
ASSQEGVGLETQY
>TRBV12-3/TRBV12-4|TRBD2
ASRPTLAGSTDTQY
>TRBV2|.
ASSVVAFLVYEQY
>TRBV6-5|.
ASSYADRRIRALH
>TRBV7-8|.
ASSSSGQAYGYT
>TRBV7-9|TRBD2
ASSPSGAQETQY
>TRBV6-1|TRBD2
ASRRAGDLAGGTQY
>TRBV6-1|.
ASSRRLLLGYGYT
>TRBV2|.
ASTSGRTSYEQY
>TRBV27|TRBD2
ASSLGLFRGGSEQF
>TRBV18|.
ASSPTGAVQETQY
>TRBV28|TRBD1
ASRPDREDNEQF
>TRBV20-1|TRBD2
SAHPGTSGDLTDTQY
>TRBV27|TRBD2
ASRGGLAGGNEQF
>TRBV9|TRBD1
ASSLNPGTDNSPLH
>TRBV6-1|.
ASSPTQGGSIYGYT
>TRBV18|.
ASSPRFEQF
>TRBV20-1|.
SAPSLVADTQY
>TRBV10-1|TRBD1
ASRRQGPGGTEAF
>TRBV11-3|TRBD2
ASSAVAGLGEQY
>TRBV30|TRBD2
AWIGGGGETQY
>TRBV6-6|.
ASSYTRETQY
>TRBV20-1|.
SAPRRGNEQF
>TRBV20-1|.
SASTLLNTEAF
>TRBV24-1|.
ATSGTASYEQY
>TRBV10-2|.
ASSEKIDSQY
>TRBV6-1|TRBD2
ASSFPYSRGGRSLNTGELF
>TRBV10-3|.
AIGGSKSQSYEQY
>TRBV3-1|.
ASSQGSGREKLF
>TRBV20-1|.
SARGPSASSTDTQY
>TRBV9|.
ASSVRGSGNYEQY
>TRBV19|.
ASSIDLYREFEDNSPLH
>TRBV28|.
ASSFSGVGANVLT
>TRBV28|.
ASSLFPLGLTDTQY